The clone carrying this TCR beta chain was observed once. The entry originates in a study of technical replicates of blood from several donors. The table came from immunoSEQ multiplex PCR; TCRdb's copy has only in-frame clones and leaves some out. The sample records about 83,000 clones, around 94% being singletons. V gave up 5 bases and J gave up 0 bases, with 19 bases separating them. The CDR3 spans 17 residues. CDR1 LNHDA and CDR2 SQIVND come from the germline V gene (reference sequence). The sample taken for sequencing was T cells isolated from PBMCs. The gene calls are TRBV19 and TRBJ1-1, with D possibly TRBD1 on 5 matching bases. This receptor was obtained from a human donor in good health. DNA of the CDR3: TGTGCCAGTAGTCACGATAGGGACTACCCCCTGAACACTGAAGCTTTCTTT. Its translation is CASSHDRDYPLNTEAFF.